The 31 T cell receptor beta chains listed next were all sequenced from one sample in a study of blood T cell repertoires in COVID-19. Libraries were prepared by immunoSEQ multiplex PCR; TCRdb keeps only in-frame clonotypes and omits some of them. The sample includes 330,000 or so clones, 88% of them seen just once. The sequencing input was PBMCs or T cells enriched from blood (not recorded which). The source of these receptors is a man aged 30-40 years who had recovered from COVID-19.

This chain links TRBV7-5 with TRBJ1-1; TRBD1, the D gene given by the table, was not confirmed from the DNA. TRBV7-5 is recorded as a pseudogene. The CDR3 has 13 amino acids. In DNA form, the CDR3 reads TGTGCCAGAAGCGGCAGGGAATTTGCATTTGCTTTCTTT. Translation: CARSGREFAFAFF.

This clone was detected a few times. The chain uses TRBV6-1 and TRBJ1-1; 8 nucleotides align to TRBD1. V lost 4 bases, J lost 1 base, and 5 bases stayed unmatched. CDR1 is MNHNS, CDR2 SASEGT, per germline. This CDR3 comprises 15 residues. The CDR3 spells CASSGAGTGNTEAFF. The CDR3 DNA reads TGTGCCAGCAGTGGAGCCGGGACAGGGAACACTGAAGCTTTCTTT.

This chain uses TRBV11-3 with TRBJ1-1, with D perhaps TRBD1 (5 bases). V lost 1 base to trimming and J lost 7 bases, with 7 bases between them. CDR1 is SGHNT, CDR2 YENEEA, per germline. The CDR3 totals 12 residues. The CDR3 sequence: CASSLGQGEAFF. The CDR3 nucleotides are TGTGCCAGCAGCTTAGGGCAGGGTGAAGCTTTCTTT.

The V call is TRBV4-1, the J call TRBJ2-7; tentatively, D is TRBD2 (5 bases). The V end lost 4 bases, the J end lost 1 base, and 11 bases lay between the germline ends. This CDR3 has 14 residues. CDR1 MGHRA and CDR2 YSYEKL come from the germline V gene. Here the CDR3 reads CASSPERESYEQYF. The CDR3 coding sequence is TGCGCCAGCAGCCCCGAAAGGGAGTCCTACGAGCAGTACTTC.

V is TRBV2 and J is TRBJ1-6; D is unclear. The length of the CDR3 is 16 residues. The V gene's germline CDR1 is SNHLY and CDR2 FYNNEI. Trimming left V 4 bases short and J 0 bases short, with 10 bases between. Written as DNA, the CDR3 is TGTGCCAGCAGTGGGCTTAGGAGCTCCTATAATTCACCCCTCCACTTT. Protein: CASSGLRSSYNSPLHF.

The genes are TRBV7-9 and TRBJ2-2; 9 bases fit TRBD2. The CDR3 is 15 amino acids. J lost 1 base, V lost 5 bases, and 2 bases had no gene match. Germline assignment: CDR1 SEHNR and CDR2 FQNEAQ (reference sequence). Written as DNA, the CDR3 is TGTGCCAGCAGCGAACTAGCGGGGAACACCGGGGAGCTGTTTTTT. Translating gives CASSELAGNTGELFF. Using reference TRBV7-9 and TRBJ2-2 for the parts outside the CDR3, the full variable domain is DTGVSQNPRHKITKRGQNVTFRCDPISEHNRLYWYRQTLGQGPEFLTYFQNEAQLEKSRLLSDRFSAERPKGSFSTLEIQRTEQGDSAMYLCASSELAGNTGELFFGEGSRLTVL.

The V gene is TRBV6-6, the J gene TRBJ1-5; tentatively, D is TRBD1 (6 bases). CDR3 length: 16 residues. Germline V CDR1 and CDR2: MNHNY, SVGAGI (reference sequence). Trimming removed 2 bases from V and 1 base from J, with 12 bases in between. CDR3 sequence: CASSYLGGSSNQPQHF. In nucleotides, the CDR3 is TGTGCCAGCAGTTACCTAGGGGGTTCGAGCAATCAGCCCCAGCATTTT.

This chain uses TRBV6-5 with TRBJ1-1; D uncertain. V shed 7 bases and J shed 3 bases, with 9 bases lying between them. Germline values: CDR1 MNHEY, CDR2 SVGAGI. This CDR3 region has 12 residues. Here the CDR3 reads CASTGEYTEAFF. Written as DNA, the CDR3 is TGTGCCAGCACCGGAGAATACACTGAAGCTTTCTTT.

This clone was seen only once. The chain couples TRBV7-3 to TRBJ2-1, with 8 bases lining up with TRBD1. Germline loops: CDR1 SGHTA, CDR2 FQGTGA. The CDR3 is 15 amino acids. Unmatched junction bases numbered 8, after V lost 5 bases and J lost 5 bases. Written as DNA, the CDR3 is TGTGCCAGCAGCCGTACGGGACAGGTTAACAATGAGCAGTTCTTC. Its protein is CASSRTGQVNNEQFF.

The rearrangement uses TRBV2 and TRBJ1-6, with D possibly being TRBD1 (5 bases). Per the germline V gene, CDR1 is SNHLY and CDR2 is FYNNEI. V gave up 10 bases and J gave up 8 bases, with 15 bases separating them. This CDR3 spans 13 amino acids. The CDR3 here is CATTRDSDSPLHF. CDR3 DNA sequence: TGTGCCACCACTAGGGACTCAGATTCACCCCTCCACTTT.

The CDR3, as DNA: TGTGCCAGCAGGTTACTAGAGGGCGGGGATGGCTACACCTTC. This sequence encodes CASRLLEGGDGYTF. The chain has TRBV6-5 and TRBJ1-2; unclear D gene. This CDR3 is built from 14 residues. Trimming cost V 6 bases and J 6 bases, with 17 bases left between them. Per the germline V gene, CDR1 is MNHEY and CDR2 is SVGAGI.

The V and J genes are TRBV6-2 or TRBV6-3 and TRBJ2-2, with 12 bases that match TRBD2. Trimming took 5 bases from V and 5 from J; bases not matched to a gene: 9. This CDR3 is 17 amino acids long. The V gene's germline CDR1 is MNHEY and CDR2 SVGEGT. The CDR3 loop is CASSLASGGAQTGELFF. CDR3 nucleotides: TGTGCCAGCAGTCTAGCTAGCGGGGGGGCCCAGACCGGGGAGCTGTTTTTT.

The chain is built from TRBV27 and TRBJ2-7; possibly TRBD1 for D (5 bases). The CDR3 contains 13 residues. V shed 3 bases and J shed 6 bases, with 12 bases lying between them. Germline V gene data show CDR1 as MNHEY and CDR2 as SMNVEV (reference sequence). The CDR3 DNA is TGTGCCAGCAGTTTGGGCAGGGTTGGCGAGCAGTACTTC. Its translation: CASSLGRVGEQYF.

The V call is TRBV10-3, the J call TRBJ1-1; the D is unclear. V lost 10 bases and J lost 0, with 12 bases in between. Germline V gene sequence: CDR1 ENHRY, CDR2 SYGVKD. This CDR3 spans 13 amino acids. The DNA for the CDR3 is TGTGCCACCCGGACGGGAATGAACACTGAAGCTTTCTTT. Its protein product is CATRTGMNTEAFF.

V usage is TRBV5-6 and J usage is TRBJ2-7; 8 nucleotides line up with TRBD2. Germline V lookup: CDR1 SGHDT, CDR2 YYEEEE. The CDR3 is 15 residues long. Trimming removed 2 bases from V and 1 base from J; junction bases left unmatched: 5. CDR3 region: CASSLIGGASYEQYF. CDR3 nucleotides: TGTGCCAGCAGCTTAATCGGGGGGGCGTCCTACGAGCAGTACTTC.

The sample holds one count of this clone. The J gene is TRBJ1-2, the V gene TRBV27; 7 positions agree with TRBD1. The V gene end was trimmed by 0 bases and the J gene end by 5 bases; junction bases not matched to a gene: 0. The CDR3 contains 13 residues. Per germline, CDR1 MNHEY and CDR2 SMNVEV (reference sequence). CDR3 amino acids: CASSLSTGYGYTF. The DNA for the CDR3 is TGTGCCAGCAGTTTATCGACAGGGTATGGCTACACCTTC.

V is TRBV3-1 (or the pseudogene TRBV3-2) and J is TRBJ2-7; a weak D match, TRBD1 (6 bases). V lost 0 bases, J lost 2 bases, and 8 bases lay in between. The CDR3 has 14 residues. CDR1 is LGHDT, CDR2 YNNKEL, per germline (reference sequence). CDR3 DNA: TGTGCCAGCAGCCAAGAATGGGACACCTACGAGCAGTACTTC. It is translated as CASSQEWDTYEQYF.

This rearrangement joins TRBV18 to TRBJ1-3; 7 nucleotides agree with TRBD1. J gave up 2 bases and V 1 base, and 5 bases lay outside the gene matches. The CDR3 spans 16 residues. Germline lookup yields CDR1 KGHSH and CDR2 LQKENI. As DNA, the CDR3 is TGTGCCAGCTCACCACAGACAGGGATTGCTGGAAACACCATATATTTT. It translates to CASSPQTGIAGNTIYF.

This clone was counted a single time. The J gene is TRBJ2-7, the V gene TRBV24-1; D perhaps matches TRBD1 (6 bases). Per the germline V gene, CDR1 is KGHDR and CDR2 is SFDVKD. The CDR3 spans 14 residues. V was trimmed by 4 bases and J by 5 bases, leaving 14 bases between them. CDR3 protein: CATSDSGTLDEQYF. Written as DNA, the CDR3 is TGTGCCACCAGTGACTCCGGGACACTTGACGAGCAGTACTTC.

The chain combines TRBV5-3 with TRBJ1-1; 10 bases map to TRBD1. TRBV5-3 is recorded as an ORF, its role being uncertain. Trimming took 4 bases from V and 5 from J; bases not matched to a gene: 8. This CDR3 contains 15 residues. The CDR3 coding sequence is TGTGCCAGAAGCCCACAACAGGGACAGGGGACTGAAGCTTTCTTT. It specifies CARSPQQGQGTEAFF.

V gene TRBV18 combines with J gene TRBJ1-5, with 9 bases that match TRBD1. Germline CDR1 reads KGHSH; CDR2 reads LQKENI. The length of the CDR3 is 15 residues. V gave up 3 bases and J gave up 7 bases; unmatched junction bases: 7. The CDR3 is CASSPGTGTAQPQHF. The CDR3 region has the DNA TGTGCCAGCTCACCGGGGACAGGGACAGCGCAGCCCCAGCATTTT.

This clone was picked up one time. This sequence joins TRBV27 and TRBJ2-5; D is possibly TRBD2 (5 bases). CDR1 is MNHEY, CDR2 SMNVEV, per germline (reference sequence). V lost 6 bases to trimming and J lost 2 bases, with 16 bases between them. The CDR3 consists of 15 residues. The CDR3, as DNA: TGTGCCAGCAGCCCCTCTTCCGGGGTACAAGAGACCCAGTACTTC. Translated: CASSPSSGVQETQYF.

The rearrangement uses TRBV28 and TRBJ1-2; 8 bases map to TRBD1. The V and J ends lost 5 bases and 8 bases, in that order; junction bases with no gene match: 10. This CDR3 comprises 14 residues. Germline CDR1 and CDR2: MDHEN and SYDVKM. The CDR3 DNA is TGTGCCAGCAGTCCAGGGGGCGGTAGAATCGGCTACACCTTC. As protein: CASSPGGGRIGYTF.

The chain has TRBV10-2 and TRBJ1-1; D is perhaps TRBD1 (5 bases). Deletions cut 2 bases from V and 11 bases from J, with 12 bases between. Germline CDR1 WSHSY, CDR2 SAAADI. The CDR3 has 12 amino acids. CDR3 nucleotide sequence: TGCGCCAGCAGTGAGGGGTCCGCAGGGGCTTTCTTT. Residues: CASSEGSAGAFF.

The rearrangement joins TRBV24-1 to TRBJ1-5; 8 nucleotides match TRBD1. With V trimmed by 6 bases and J by 5 bases, 5 bases remained unmatched. Germline CDR1 KGHDR, CDR2 SFDVKD. This CDR3 contains 14 residues. CDR3 nucleotides: TGTGCCACCAGTCCCGGGACAGGATATCAGCCCCAGCATTTT. It specifies CATSPGTGYQPQHF.

The chain has TRBV11-3 and TRBJ2-1; D is unclear. This CDR3 has 15 residues. Germline V gene lookup returns CDR1 SGHNT and CDR2 YENEEA. V lost 0 bases to trimming and J lost 0 bases, with 6 bases between them. For the CDR3, the DNA is TGTGCCAGCAGCTTAGATATCAGCTCCTACAATGAGCAGTTCTTC. It yields the protein CASSLDISSYNEQFF. Together with reference TRBV11-3 and TRBJ2-1, the CDR3 gives the full variable domain: EAGVVQSPRYKIIEKKQPVAFWCNPISGHNTLYWYLQNLGQGPELLIRYENEEAVDDSQLPKDRFSAERLKGVDSTLKIQPAELGDSAVYLCASSLDISSYNEQFFGPGTRLTVL.

The gene calls are TRBV11-3 and TRBJ1-6, with D perhaps TRBD1 (6 bases). CDR3 length equals 13 residues. CDR1 is SGHNT, CDR2 YENEEA, per germline. V lost 0 bases and J lost 10, with 7 bases in between. The CDR3 region has the DNA TGTGCCAGCAGCTTAGACAGGGGCTCACCCCTCCACTTT. Its protein is CASSLDRGSPLHF.

The chain uses TRBV14 and TRBJ1-1; TRBD1 matches at 10 bases. Germline CDR1 reads SGHDN; CDR2 reads FVKESK. The CDR3 spans 15 residues. The V and J ends lost 4 bases and 9 bases, in that order; junction bases with no gene match: 11. The DNA for the CDR3 is TGTGCCAGCAGCCCGACAGGGGGCGCGACCCGTCAAGCTTTCTTT. Residues: CASSPTGGATRQAFF.

The V call is TRBV5-1, the J call TRBJ2-1; TRBD1 aligns across 11 bases. Trimming took 4 bases from V and 6 from J; bases not matched to a gene: 6. Per the germline V gene, CDR1 is SGHRS and CDR2 is YFSETQ. The length of the CDR3 is 15 residues. CDR3 residues: CASSPGQGAINEQFF. CDR3 nucleotides: TGCGCCAGCAGCCCAGGACAGGGGGCGATCAATGAGCAGTTCTTC.

This chain joins TRBV10-3 and TRBJ2-5, with TRBD2 as a possible D gene (6 bases). Trimming stripped 0 bases from V and 1 base from J, with 18 bases between. This CDR3 contains 18 residues. From germline, CDR1 is ENHRY and CDR2 SYGVKD. The chain's CDR3 is CAISESRLAAPFQETQYF. The DNA for the CDR3 is TGTGCCATCAGTGAGTCGAGGTTAGCGGCGCCCTTCCAAGAGACCCAGTACTTC.

About this clone: This same CDR3 is encoded by further DNA sequences in the sample. This sequence joins TRBV18 and TRBJ2-3; D remains unclear. The CDR3 spans 14 residues. The V end lost 0 bases, the J end lost 1 base, and 5 bases lay between the germline ends. Germline V lookup: CDR1 KGHSH, CDR2 LQKENI. CDR3 region: CASSPPSGTDTQYF. In DNA, the CDR3 is TGTGCCAGCTCACCACCGTCCGGCACAGATACGCAGTATTTT. Based on the CDR3 plus reference TRBV18 and TRBJ2-3, the full variable domain is NAGVMQNPRHLVRRRGQEARLRCSPMKGHSHVYWYRQLPEEGLKFMVYLQKENIIDESGMPKERFSAEFPKEGPSILRIQQVVRGDSAAYFCASSPPSGTDTQYFGPGTRLTVL.